This T cell receptor beta chain was sequenced for a study of beta chain features in type 1 diabetes. Study findings and constraints: Within each of all four CD4+ subsets, Type 1 diabetes patients had TCRB CDR3s that were moderately but significantly shorter.

The study reverse transcribed the entire isolated RNA, so it sequenced expressed TCRB transcripts. Clones were sequenced by immunoSEQ multiplex PCR, and TCRdb holds only the in-frame ones, with some missing. The data show over 90,000 clones, approximately 30% seen once. About this clone: Its antigen is not identified.

The ends lost 3 bases at V and 2 bases at J; junction bases unmatched: 6. From germline, CDR1 is SGDLS and CDR2 YYNGEE. The CDR3 sequence is 15 residues long. The chain has TRBV9 and TRBJ2-3, with 7 bases aligning to TRBD2. Sequencing was carried out using central memory CD4+ T cells from blood. This receptor was obtained from a woman younger than 35 with type 1 diabetes. The CDR3 reads CASSASGTYTDTQYF. The CDR3 DNA reads as TGTGCCAGCAGCGCTAGCGGTACTTACACAGATACGCAGTATTTT.